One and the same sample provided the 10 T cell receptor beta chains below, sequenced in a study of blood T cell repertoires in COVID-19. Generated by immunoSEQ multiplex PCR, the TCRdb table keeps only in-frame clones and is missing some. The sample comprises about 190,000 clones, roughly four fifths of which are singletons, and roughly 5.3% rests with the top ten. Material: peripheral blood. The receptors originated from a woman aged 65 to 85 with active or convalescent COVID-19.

The CDR3 DNA follows: TGTGCCAGCAGTTACAGAGACAGCTTCTCTGGAAACACCATATATTTT. It translates to CASSYRDSFSGNTIYF. The chain uses TRBV6-5 and TRBJ1-3; a possible D gene is TRBD1 (5 bases). The germline V and J ends were trimmed by 2 bases and 0 bases, with 11 bases remaining between them. CDR3 length: 16 residues. The germline gives CDR1 MNHEY, CDR2 SVGAGI.

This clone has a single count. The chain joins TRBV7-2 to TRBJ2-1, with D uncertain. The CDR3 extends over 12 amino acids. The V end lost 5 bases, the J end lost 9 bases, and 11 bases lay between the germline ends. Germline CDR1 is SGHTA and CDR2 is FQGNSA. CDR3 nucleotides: TGTGCCAGCAGCCTCCTAGATTTTGAGCAGTTCTTC. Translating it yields CASSLLDFEQFF.

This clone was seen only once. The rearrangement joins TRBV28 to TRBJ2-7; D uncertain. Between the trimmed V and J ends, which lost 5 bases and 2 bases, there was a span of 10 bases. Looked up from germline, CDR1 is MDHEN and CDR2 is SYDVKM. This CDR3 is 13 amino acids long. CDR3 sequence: CASSRAFAYEQYF. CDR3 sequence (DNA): TGTGCCAGCAGTCGAGCCTTTGCCTACGAGCAGTACTTC.

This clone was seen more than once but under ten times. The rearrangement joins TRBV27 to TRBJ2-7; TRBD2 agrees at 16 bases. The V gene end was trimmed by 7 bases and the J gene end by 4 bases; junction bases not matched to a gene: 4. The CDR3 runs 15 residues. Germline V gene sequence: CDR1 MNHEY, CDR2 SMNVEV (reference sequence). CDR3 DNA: TGTGCCAGCACCCCGGGACTAGCGGGAGGGTACGAGCAGTACTTC. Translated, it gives CASTPGLAGGYEQYF.

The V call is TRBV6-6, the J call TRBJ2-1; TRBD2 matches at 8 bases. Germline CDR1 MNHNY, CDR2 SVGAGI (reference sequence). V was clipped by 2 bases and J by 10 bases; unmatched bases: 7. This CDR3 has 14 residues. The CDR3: CASSYDGGAGEQFF. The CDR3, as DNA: TGTGCCAGCAGTTACGACGGGGGGGCAGGAGAGCAGTTCTTC.

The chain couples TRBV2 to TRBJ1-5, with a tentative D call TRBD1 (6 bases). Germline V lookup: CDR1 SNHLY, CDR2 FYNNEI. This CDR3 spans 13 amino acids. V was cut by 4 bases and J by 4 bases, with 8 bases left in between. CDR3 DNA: TGTGCCAGCAGTGCTCAGGGGAATCAGCCCCAGCATTTT. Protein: CASSAQGNQPQHF.

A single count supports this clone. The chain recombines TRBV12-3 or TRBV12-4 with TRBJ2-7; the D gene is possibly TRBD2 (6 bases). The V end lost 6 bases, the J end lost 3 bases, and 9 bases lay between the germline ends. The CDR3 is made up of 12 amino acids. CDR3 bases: TGTGCCAGCAGGAGCGGGTACTACGAGCAGTACTTC. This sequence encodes CASRSGYYEQYF.

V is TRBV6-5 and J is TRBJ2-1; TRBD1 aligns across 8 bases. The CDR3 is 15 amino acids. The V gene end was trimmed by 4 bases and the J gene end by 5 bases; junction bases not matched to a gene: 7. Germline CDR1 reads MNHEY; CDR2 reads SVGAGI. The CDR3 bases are TGTGCCAGCAGTTCGGGACAGGCGACTGACAATGAGCAGTTCTTC. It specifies CASSSGQATDNEQFF.

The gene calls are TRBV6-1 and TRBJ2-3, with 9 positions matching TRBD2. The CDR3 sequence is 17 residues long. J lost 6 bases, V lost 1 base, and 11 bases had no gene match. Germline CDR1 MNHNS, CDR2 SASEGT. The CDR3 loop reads CASSEGRIAGVMDTQYF. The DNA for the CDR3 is TGTGCCAGCAGTGAAGGGAGGATAGCGGGAGTAATGGATACGCAGTATTTT.

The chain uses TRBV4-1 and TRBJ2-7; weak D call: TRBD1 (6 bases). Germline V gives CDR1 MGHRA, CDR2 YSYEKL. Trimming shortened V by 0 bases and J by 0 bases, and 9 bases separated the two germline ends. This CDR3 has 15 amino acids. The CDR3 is CASSQEAGDSYEQYF. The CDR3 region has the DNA TGCGCCAGCAGCCAAGAGGCAGGGGACTCCTACGAGCAGTACTTC.